The next 7 T cell receptor beta chains were all read from a single sample in a study of blood T cell repertoires in COVID-19. Profiling relied on immunoSEQ multiplex PCR, and the TCRdb table lists in-frame clones only, not all of them. The table shows about 130,000 clones, with approximately 87% occurring only once. Sequences were obtained from peripheral blood. The receptors originated from a man aged 50 to 60 with active COVID-19.

The chain employs TRBV5-6 and TRBJ1-1; TRBD1 is a possible D gene (5 bases). Deletions cut 2 bases from V and 11 bases from J, with 22 bases between. Germline assignment: CDR1 SGHDT and CDR2 YYEEEE. The CDR3 is 15 residues long. The CDR3 nucleotides are TGTGCCAGCAGCTTTAAGGGCAGGGTTGTTCAATCGGCTTTCTTT. Translating gives CASSFKGRVVQSAFF.

The V call is TRBV20-1, the J call TRBJ2-7; TRBD1 might be the D (7 bases). CDR3 length equals 18 residues. Trimming took 3 bases from V and 2 from J, leaving 26 bases between them. Germline V gene data show CDR1 as DFQATT and CDR2 as SNEGSKA (reference sequence). CDR3 DNA: TGCAGTGCTAGTCCCGCGCATCCCAACCAGGGGGGAACCTACGAGCAGTACTTC. Translated: CSASPAHPNQGGTYEQYF.

The V call is TRBV7-6, the J call TRBJ2-3, with D unclear. CDR3 length: 14 amino acids. V lost 0 bases and J 2 bases, leaving 6 bases between the germline ends. From germline, CDR1 is SGHVS and CDR2 FNYEAQ. CDR3 residues: CASSLAGSTDTQYF. CDR3 bases: TGTGCCAGCAGCTTAGCGGGCTCCACAGATACGCAGTATTTT.

V and J are TRBV10-3 and TRBJ1-1; 8 nucleotides match TRBD1. Germline V lookup: CDR1 ENHRY, CDR2 SYGVKD. After removal of 6 bases from V and 5 bases from J, the junction contained 8 bases not matched to a gene. The CDR3 spans 14 residues. CDR3 amino acids: CAIRQTGTGTEAFF. The CDR3 nucleotides read TGTGCCATCAGGCAAACCGGGACAGGTACTGAAGCTTTCTTT.

This clone appeared a single time. The rearrangement links TRBV2 to TRBJ2-5; D may be TRBD2 (6 bases). There are 13 residues in the CDR3. Per germline, CDR1 SNHLY and CDR2 FYNNEI. V lost 8 bases, J lost 4 bases, and 14 bases lay in between. CDR3: CASSRLVRETQYF. In nucleotides, the CDR3 is TGTGCCAGCTCCAGACTAGTCCGAGAGACCCAGTACTTC. Full variable domain (remainder filled in from reference TRBV2 and TRBJ2-5): EPEVTQTPSHQVTQMGQEVILRCVPISNHLYFYWYRQILGQKVEFLVSFYNNEISEKSEIFDDQFSVERPDGSNFTLKIRSTKLEDSAMYFCASSRLVRETQYFGPGTRLLVL.

The V call is TRBV3-1 (or the pseudogene TRBV3-2), the J call TRBJ2-1, with a tentative D call TRBD2 (5 bases). The CDR3 spans 13 residues. Looked up from germline, CDR1 is LGHDT and CDR2 is YNNKEL (reference sequence). V shed 2 bases and J shed 5 bases, with 7 bases lying between them. The CDR3 protein is CASSQSGDNEQFF. The CDR3 DNA sequence: TGTGCCAGCAGCCAATCCGGGGACAATGAGCAGTTCTTC.

The J gene is TRBJ1-2, the V gene TRBV19; D call uncertain. CDR1 is LNHDA, CDR2 SQIVND, per germline (reference sequence). The CDR3 spans 17 residues. With 1 base removed from V and 2 bases from J, the gap between germline ends came to 17 bases. CDR3 region: CASSIAGSSGPNYGYTF. The CDR3 DNA follows: TGTGCCAGTAGTATAGCCGGGTCTTCTGGCCCGAACTATGGCTACACCTTC.